This T cell receptor beta chain originates from a study of Ad26.COV2.S vaccination and SARS-CoV-2 variants. Using immunoSEQ multiplex PCR, the repertoire was profiled, and TCRdb retains in-frame clones only, with some absent. The table has approximately 340,000 clones, 92% seen once. V dropped 1 base and J dropped 6 bases, with 8 bases sitting between them. Germline CDR1 reads MGHRA; CDR2 reads YSYEKL. The CDR3 totals 13 residues. The chain joins TRBV4-1 to TRBJ2-3, with D unclear. The TCR originated in a human donor who had recovered from COVID-19. Sample: peripheral blood, taken after recovery from COVID-19. The CDR3 reads CASSQGAADTQYF. The CDR3 DNA is TGCGCCAGCAGCCAAGGGGCGGCGGATACGCAGTATTTT.